These 8 T cell receptor beta chains were all obtained from the same sample, sequenced in a study of T cells after posttransplantation cyclophosphamide. Sequencing was performed with immunoSEQ multiplex PCR; in TCRdb, only in-frame clones are kept and a portion is missing. This repertoire shows roughly 21,000 clones, roughly 98% found once; its top ten account for about 0.14%. The material sequenced was naive CD8+ T cells sorted from PBMCs. The receptor set was obtained from a man aged 40-49 years in good health, CMV-negative, and a related stem cell transplant donor.

The rearrangement uses TRBV5-1 and TRBJ2-5; maybe TRBD2 (5 bases). The J call is in doubt because the DNA end fits TRBJ2-7 better. CDR1 SGHRS and CDR2 YFSETQ come from the germline V gene. This CDR3 contains 15 residues. CDR3 sequence (DNA): TGCGCCAGCAGCTTAACGGCCAGCGGCTCCTACGAGCAGTACTTC. Its translation is CASSLTASGSYEQYF.

The chain employs TRBV4-1 and TRBJ2-2, with 9 bases matching TRBD1. V gave up 8 bases and J gave up 4 bases; unmatched junction bases: 11. CDR3 length: 16 amino acids. The V gene's germline CDR1 is MGHRA and CDR2 YSYEKL. The DNA for the CDR3 is TGCGCCAGCCAGGACAGGGGAGTATATCTCACCGGGGAGCTGTTTTTT. It codes for CASQDRGVYLTGELFF.

V gene TRBV7-9 combines with J gene TRBJ2-1, with 7 bases fitting TRBD2. There are 17 residues in the CDR3. Germline CDR1 SEHNR, CDR2 FQNEAQ (reference sequence). Trimming removed 1 base from V and 4 bases from J; junction bases left unmatched: 10. The CDR3 DNA reads as TGTGCCAGCAGCTTAGGGGGCACAGCGGGAATGTACAATGAGCAGTTCTTC. This encodes CASSLGGTAGMYNEQFF.

The CDR3 loop is CASSLAEGSSGNTIYF. Here the CDR3 DNA reads TGTGCCAGCAGCTTAGCGGAGGGCAGCTCTGGAAACACCATATATTTT. The chain links TRBV7-9 to TRBJ1-3; D is unclear. This CDR3 has 16 amino acids. The V gene's germline CDR1 is SEHNR and CDR2 FQNEAQ (reference sequence). V lost 0 bases to trimming and J lost 0 bases, with 9 bases between them.

This clone is a singleton in its sample. The chain has TRBV7-8 and TRBJ2-7; TRBD1 matches 10 bases. V shed 4 bases and J 2 bases; nucleotides not matched to a gene: 5. The CDR3 contains 15 residues. CDR1 is SGHVS and CDR2 is FQNEAQ in the germline V gene. The CDR3 nucleotides are TGTGCCAGCAGCTCCGGGACAGGGGCCACCTACGAGCAGTACTTC. It codes for CASSSGTGATYEQYF.

The rearrangement links TRBV28 to TRBJ1-2; no clear D. Per the germline V gene, CDR1 is MDHEN and CDR2 is SYDVKM. The CDR3 runs to 13 residues. Trimming took off 3 bases at V and 4 bases at J, with 9 bases between the two ends. The CDR3 bases are TGTGCCAGCAGTTTGGATAGCGCCTATGGCTACACCTTC. Encoded protein: CASSLDSAYGYTF.

The chain recombines TRBV27 with TRBJ2-1; 8 nucleotides match TRBD2. This CDR3 has 16 amino acids. Germline V lookup: CDR1 MNHEY, CDR2 SMNVEV (reference sequence). With 4 bases clipped from V and 0 bases from J, the junction kept 5 bases outside the gene matches. The CDR3 loop reads CASSSLSGSSYNEQFF. The CDR3 coding sequence is TGTGCCAGCAGTTCCCTGAGCGGGAGCTCCTACAATGAGCAGTTCTTC.

The chain is built from TRBV29-1 and TRBJ1-3, with 10 bases aligning to TRBD1. V dropped 2 bases and J dropped 4; count of bases not matched to a gene: 14. Germline assignment: CDR1 SQVTM and CDR2 ANQGSEA. The CDR3 runs to 18 residues. In nucleotides, the CDR3 is TGCAGCGTTGAATGTTTCCCGACAGGGGGCTATTCGGGAAACACCATATATTTT. Amino acid sequence: CSVECFPTGGYSGNTIYF.